The sequence of this TCR beta chain was determined in a study of CD4 T cells in relation to SARS-CoV-2 and coronaviruses. Regarding this clone: Its specificity is unknown.

Study-wide results and limits: Culture-expanded clones reflect memory recall rather than primary priming during culture.

Unexposed donor CD4+ T cells date from about 2011-2019, before the COVID-19 pandemic. TCRdb's copy holds only in-frame clones and misses some; the assay was immunoSEQ multiplex PCR. This table holds about 68,000 clones, 85% to 95% found once. CDR3 length: 16 amino acids. The ends lost 2 bases at V and 1 base at J; junction bases unmatched: 5. The germline V gene has CDR1 ENHRY and CDR2 SYGVKD. Sequencing was performed on naive CD4+ T cells from PBMCs. Subset here: naive CD4+ T cells isolated by negative enrichment. The V call is TRBV10-3, the J call TRBJ1-2, with 9 nucleotides matching TRBD1. The sequence came from a human donor in good health. CDR3 coding DNA: TGTGCCATCAGTGAGGAACAGGGGGCCGGTAACTATGGCTACACCTTC. Translated, it gives CAISEEQGAGNYGYTF.